This T cell receptor (beta chain) appears in the sequencing data of a study of glioma-infiltrating T cells after dendritic cell vaccination. V lost 11 bases and J lost 6, with 13 bases in between. The CDR3 consists of 11 residues. Germline assignment: CDR1 SNHLY and CDR2 FYNNEI. TCRB CDR3 was amplified from 2 ug genomic DNA or less. Assay: immunoSEQ multiplex PCR; the TCRdb copy retains only in-frame clones and omits some. The sample lists about 21,000 clones, 79% seen once, with under 40% in the top ten. The sequenced sample was blood, obtained before dendritic cell vaccination. The receptor's source is a human donor with glioblastoma. The chain combines TRBV2 with TRBJ1-1; TRBD1 is a possible D gene (5 bases). The CDR3 protein is CADAGGAEAFF. The CDR3 DNA is TGTGCCGACGCGGGGGGGGCTGAAGCTTTCTTT.